The entry below describes one T cell receptor beta chain. Antigen: not known. The study ran its PCR with 60 Vbeta and 13 Jbeta primers. TCRdb's copy holds only in-frame clones and misses some; the assay was immunoSEQ multiplex PCR. The table has some 220,000 clones, approximately 85% seen once. This sample was taken from a study of cytomegalovirus exposure and HLA in healthy donors. Notes on the study in general: The authors enumerated some 160 TCR beta chains as linked to cytomegalovirus. Earlier analysis looked at TCR beta V segments, and most were productive about 87% or about 30% of the time. TCR beta sequences reportedly predicted most subjects' HLA-A and HLA-B alleles accurately.

Donors were nominally healthy when sampled, though unrecorded immune exposures were likely. Trimming cost V 2 bases and J 3 bases; bases outside gene matches: 5. Germline assignment: CDR1 MNHEY and CDR2 SVGAGI. The CDR3 extends over 16 amino acids. Material for sequencing was PBMCs. This TCR was sampled from a girl aged 2-10 years in good health and CMV-seronegative. The chain uses TRBV6-5 and TRBJ2-4; TRBD2 aligns across 9 bases. The CDR3, as DNA: TGTGCCAGCAGTTACAGTCCTAGCGGGGTCAAAAACATTCAGTACTTC. Its protein is CASSYSPSGVKNIQYF.